The 22 T cell receptor beta chains below come from one sample, sequenced in a study of cytomegalovirus exposure and HLA in healthy donors. PCR employed 60 Vbeta and 13 Jbeta primers. Sequencing was performed with immunoSEQ multiplex PCR; in TCRdb, only in-frame clones are kept and a portion is missing. The sample consists of 150,000 to 200,000 clones, around 78% of them appearing once. What was sequenced was PBMCs. These receptors were taken from a woman under 40 in good health and CMV-seropositive.

V usage is TRBV7-9 and J usage is TRBJ2-7; tentative D call: TRBD2 (5 bases). The germline CDR1 and CDR2 sequences are SEHNR and FQNEAQ (reference sequence). V lost 10 bases and J lost 5, with 21 bases in between. CDR3 length: 14 residues. CDR3 sequence: CATKPAWGSDEQYF. CDR3 coding DNA: TGTGCCACCAAGCCCGCCTGGGGTAGCGACGAGCAGTACTTC.

V is TRBV7-9 and J is TRBJ1-6; the match to TRBD1 covers 8 bases. CDR3 size: 15 residues. Germline loops: CDR1 SEHNR, CDR2 FQNEAQ (reference sequence). Unmatched junction bases numbered 9, after V lost 1 base and J lost 13 bases. The CDR3 reads CASSLEGQALLPLHF. CDR3 nucleotides: TGTGCCAGCAGCTTAGAGGGACAGGCACTCTTGCCCCTCCACTTT.

The chain uses TRBV7-9 and TRBJ1-1; D uncertain. CDR1 and CDR2 (germline): SEHNR, FQNEAQ (reference sequence). The CDR3 totals 15 residues. With 1 base removed from V and 6 bases from J, the gap between germline ends came to 15 bases. CDR3 nucleotides: TGTGCCAGCAGCTTAGAGGGAGTTATAACTGCTGAAGCTTTCTTT. Residues: CASSLEGVITAEAFF.

The V call is TRBV6-5, the J call TRBJ2-3, with a weak D call TRBD2 (5 bases). This CDR3 contains 13 residues. The germline V gene encodes CDR1 MNHEY and CDR2 SVGAGI. The V and J ends lost 5 bases and 4 bases respectively, with 10 bases between them. This CDR3 reads CASSAWRADTQYF. The CDR3 DNA sequence: TGTGCCAGCAGTGCTTGGCGGGCAGATACGCAGTATTTT.

V usage is TRBV28 and J usage is TRBJ1-2; 7 bases line up with TRBD1. V lost 4 bases, J lost 7 bases, and 15 bases stayed unmatched. The CDR3 contains 16 residues. Germline V CDR1 and CDR2: MDHEN, SYDVKM. The CDR3 here is CASSSPPYRGVSGYTF. CDR3 coding DNA: TGTGCCAGCAGTTCCCCCCCCTACAGGGGTGTGAGTGGCTACACCTTC.

This CDR3 reads CASSFQEGRGYEQYF. For the CDR3, the DNA is TGTGCCAGCAGTTTCCAGGAGGGTCGAGGTTACGAGCAGTACTTC. This chain links TRBV27 with TRBJ2-7; possibly TRBD2 for D (6 bases). Per germline, CDR1 MNHEY and CDR2 SMNVEV (reference sequence). The V and J ends lost 3 bases and 4 bases respectively, with 16 bases between them. The CDR3 is made up of 15 amino acids.

In its sample, this clone was seen a few times. The chain carries TRBV7-2 and TRBJ2-7; the D gene is possibly TRBD1 (7 bases). The CDR3 loop spans 16 amino acids. V lost 5 bases and J 5 bases, leaving 22 bases between the germline ends. The germline V gene encodes CDR1 SGHTA and CDR2 FQGNSA. CDR3 nucleotides: TGTGCCAGCAGCCGTAACTGGGACAGCGGAGGGAACGAGCAGTACTTC. Its protein is CASSRNWDSGGNEQYF.

This clone was picked up one time. The V gene is TRBV28, the J gene TRBJ2-7; 10 bases map to TRBD2. This CDR3 is built from 18 residues. V was pared by 4 bases and J by 5 bases, with 17 bases of the junction left unmatched. Germline-derived CDR1 and CDR2 are MDHEN and SYDVKM. The CDR3, as DNA: TGTGCCAGCAGTTCCCTTTTAGAACTAGCGGGGCCCTCTAACGAGCAGTACTTC. Amino acid sequence: CASSSLLELAGPSNEQYF.

This clone was seen only a few times. The chain recombines TRBV15 with TRBJ2-7; 9 bases agree with TRBD1. The junction had 9 bases not matched to a gene; V was cut back by 1 base and J by 2 bases. Germline V lookup: CDR1 LNHNV, CDR2 YYDKDF (reference sequence). This CDR3 contains 17 residues. The DNA of the CDR3 is TGTGCCACCAGCAGAGTTCCCCGGGACAGGGTTCCCTACGAGCAGTACTTC. Protein sequence: CATSRVPRDRVPYEQYF.

This sequence joins TRBV5-4 and TRBJ1-1, with D maybe TRBD1 (6 bases). V was trimmed by 0 bases and J by 4 bases, leaving 7 bases between them. Germline CDR1 is SGHNT and CDR2 is YYREEE (reference sequence). The CDR3 loop spans 13 amino acids. The CDR3 region is CASSLDRATEAFF. The CDR3 DNA reads as TGTGCCAGCAGCTTGGACAGGGCCACTGAAGCTTTCTTT.

This clone was recorded a few times. The chain has TRBV5-1 and TRBJ2-1; TRBD2 matches at 9 bases. Losses at the gene ends were 2 bases for V and 2 bases for J; bases not matched to a gene: 2. Germline CDR1 is SGHRS and CDR2 is YFSETQ. The CDR3 loop spans 15 amino acids. This chain's CDR3 is CASSLVAGAYNEQFF. As DNA, the CDR3 is TGCGCCAGCAGCTTAGTAGCGGGGGCCTACAATGAGCAGTTCTTC.

This clone appeared a few times. V is TRBV5-1 and J is TRBJ1-2; D perhaps matches TRBD1 (6 bases). The CDR3 has 16 amino acids. CDR1 is SGHRS and CDR2 is YFSETQ in the germline V gene. V was shortened by 4 bases and J by 0 bases, with 16 bases between the two germline ends. The CDR3 here is CASSLGQHNTNYGYTF. CDR3 in DNA: TGCGCCAGCAGCCTAGGACAGCATAATACTAACTATGGCTACACCTTC. The whole variable domain, filled in from reference TRBV5-1 and TRBJ1-2, reads KAGVTQTPRYLIKTRGQQVTLSCSPISGHRSVSWYQQTPGQGLQFLFEYFSETQRNKGNFPGRFSGRQFSNSRSEMNVSTLELGDSALYLCASSLGQHNTNYGYTFGSGTRLTVV.

This sequence joins TRBV7-2 and TRBJ2-1; TRBD1 agrees at 12 bases. The germline gives CDR1 SGHTA, CDR2 FQGNSA. V lost 7 bases, J lost 8 bases, and 12 bases stayed unmatched. This CDR3 region has 16 residues. The CDR3 region has the DNA TGTGCCAGCACCCCTAAACCGGGACAGGGGGCCTATGAGCAGTTCTTC. Translated: CASTPKPGQGAYEQFF.

CDR3 sequence reads: CASSVGALMNTEAFF. The CDR3 DNA follows: TGTGCCAGCAGCGTAGGGGCACTGATGAACACTGAAGCTTTCTTT. The chain recombines TRBV9 with TRBJ1-1; D is undetermined. CDR1 SGDLS and CDR2 YYNGEE come from the germline V gene. This CDR3 has 15 amino acids. V dropped 0 bases and J dropped 0 bases, with 9 bases sitting between them.

The chain links TRBV2 to TRBJ2-1; no clear D. Germline lookup yields CDR1 SNHLY and CDR2 FYNNEI. The CDR3 length is 12 residues. The V gene lost 5 bases and the J gene lost 8 bases, with 10 bases spanning the gap. DNA of the CDR3: TGTGCCAGCAGTTCCCTGTTCGATGAGCAGTTCTTC. This translates into CASSSLFDEQFF.

The gene calls are TRBV5-6 and TRBJ1-1; possible D gene TRBD1, 6 bases. CDR1 SGHDT and CDR2 YYEEEE come from the germline V gene. The CDR3 loop spans 11 amino acids. With 5 bases removed from V and 5 bases from J, the gap between germline ends came to 7 bases. In nucleotides, the CDR3 is TGTGCCAGCAGAAGGGGGACTGAAGCTTTCTTT. Translation: CASRRGTEAFF.

The CDR3, as DNA: TGTGCCAGTAGTATGACAGGGGACTCCTACGAGCAGTACTTC. It translates to CASSMTGDSYEQYF. This chain connects TRBV19 to TRBJ2-7; 8 bases are a match to TRBD1. J lost 0 bases, V lost 3 bases, and 1 base had no gene match. The CDR3 loop spans 14 amino acids. Germline CDR1 is LNHDA and CDR2 is SQIVND (reference sequence).

The chain has TRBV4-1 and TRBJ1-2; D might be TRBD1 (6 bases). Germline V gene lookup returns CDR1 MGHRA and CDR2 YSYEKL. V gave up 0 bases and J gave up 8 bases, with 16 bases separating them. The length of the CDR3 is 15 residues. The CDR3 nucleotides are TGCGCCAGCAGCCAAGATAACTCGGGGAGGGGGGGCTACACCTTC. It translates to CASSQDNSGRGGYTF.

This clone has only a few counts. The J gene is TRBJ1-2, the V gene TRBV14; unclear D gene. V lost 1 base and J 5 bases, leaving 8 bases between the germline ends. The CDR3 sequence is 13 residues long. The germline gives CDR1 SGHDN, CDR2 FVKESK. CDR3 sequence reads: CASSQAPGYGYTF. In nucleotides, the CDR3 is TGTGCCAGCAGCCAAGCTCCGGGGTATGGCTACACCTTC.

The J gene is TRBJ2-3, the V gene TRBV7-7; 7 nucleotides line up with TRBD2. CDR1 is SSHAT and CDR2 is FNYEAQ in the germline V gene (reference sequence). The CDR3 extends over 16 amino acids. With V trimmed by 1 base and J by 1 base, 5 bases remained unmatched. The CDR3 loop is CASSLGESGGTDTQYF. CDR3 coding DNA: TGTGCCAGCAGCTTAGGGGAAAGCGGGGGCACAGATACGCAGTATTTT.

This chain joins TRBV6-1 and TRBJ1-1, with 9 bases that match TRBD1. Losses at the gene ends were 5 bases for V and 8 bases for J; bases not matched to a gene: 3. Germline CDR1 MNHNS, CDR2 SASEGT. The CDR3 is 12 amino acids. CDR3 amino acids: CASSRGQGEAFF. The CDR3 DNA is TGTGCCAGCAGTCGAGGACAGGGGGAAGCTTTCTTT.

The chain employs TRBV28 and TRBJ2-7, with TRBD1 identical over 8 bases. J was trimmed by 5 bases and V by 6 bases; bases with no gene match: 3. Germline CDR1 MDHEN, CDR2 SYDVKM. The CDR3 extends over 12 amino acids. CDR3 amino acids: CASRAQGDEQYF. For the CDR3, the DNA is TGTGCCAGCAGAGCACAGGGGGACGAGCAGTACTTC.